The 21 T cell receptor beta chains below all came from one sample that was sequenced in a study of Graves' ophthalmopathy and Graves' hyperthyroidism. For repertoire sequencing, the TCR beta CDR3 regions were amplified from RNA transcripts. RT-PCR with HTBI primers came first, then second-round multiplex PCR. One entry per CDR3 protein results from TCRdb running MiXCR on the multiplex PCR reads. The data hold about 740,000 distinct CDR3 sequences, with 40% observed a single time. The specimen sequenced was peripheral blood. The receptors were sampled from an adult man with Graves' ophthalmopathy.

The count of this clonotype is one. V gene TRBV7-9 combines with J gene TRBJ1-3, with 9 nucleotides matching TRBD1. Looked up from germline, CDR1 is SEHNR and CDR2 is FQNEAQ (reference sequence). V was pared by 5 bases and J by 4 bases, with 24 bases of the junction left unmatched. The CDR3 has 21 residues. The CDR3 loop reads CASSQDNRGRVESVVGNTIYF. DNA for the CDR3: TGTGCCAGCAGCCAAGATAACAGGGGGCGCGTCGAGTCGGTCGTCGGAAACACCATATATTTT.

Only a few counts were recorded for this clonotype. The chain carries TRBV3-1 and TRBJ1-1, with unresolved D. Trimming left V 0 bases short and J 2 bases short, with 4 bases between. Germline CDR1 and CDR2: LGHDT and YNNKEL (reference sequence). CDR3 length equals 13 residues. CDR3 in DNA: TGTGCCAGCAGCCAAGAGTTTAACACTGAAGCTTTCTTT. It codes for CASSQEFNTEAFF.

This chain connects TRBV7-2 to TRBJ2-2, with unresolved D. Germline-derived CDR1 and CDR2 are SGHTA and FQGNSA. Trimming removed 5 bases at V and 6 bases at J, with 13 bases between. The CDR3 extends over 14 amino acids. CDR3 DNA: TGTGCCAGCAGCCCGACAATCGACTCCGGGGAGCTGTTTTTT. This sequence encodes CASSPTIDSGELFF.

The rearrangement links TRBV2 to TRBJ1-5; 7 positions match TRBD1. Germline-derived CDR1 and CDR2 are SNHLY and FYNNEI. With 8 bases clipped from V and 6 bases from J, the junction kept 10 bases outside the gene matches. This CDR3 contains 14 residues. The CDR3 DNA sequence: TGTGCCAGCGCCCAGGGGGGGGGAGTTCAGCCCCAGCATTTT. Translating gives CASAQGGGVQPQHF. Full variable domain (missing parts from reference TRBV2 and TRBJ1-5): EPEVTQTPSHQVTQMGQEVILRCVPISNHLYFYWYRQILGQKVEFLVSFYNNEISEKSEIFDDQFSVERPDGSNFTLKIRSTKLEDSAMYFCASAQGGGVQPQHFGDGTRLSIL.

The sample holds many counts of this clonotype. The V and J genes are TRBV19 and TRBJ1-4; 7 nucleotides agree with TRBD1. V was clipped by 9 bases and J by 12 bases; unmatched bases: 16. Germline values: CDR1 LNHDA, CDR2 SQIVND (reference sequence). CDR3 length equals 14 residues. This chain's CDR3 is CASQRDSRWGELFF. The CDR3 nucleotides are TGTGCCAGCCAGAGGGACAGCCGTTGGGGGGAACTGTTTTTT.

This clonotype was detected many times. The chain is built from TRBV2 and TRBJ1-5; 10 bases line up with TRBD1. Germline loops: CDR1 SNHLY, CDR2 FYNNEI. The length of the CDR3 is 14 residues. V lost 8 bases and J lost 6; bases outside the gene matches: 7. The CDR3 here is CASRRQGASQPQHF. DNA of the CDR3: TGTGCCAGCCGTAGACAGGGGGCCTCTCAGCCCCAGCATTTT.

The genes are TRBV29-1 and TRBJ2-7, with 10 bases fitting TRBD1. The J segment lost 4 bases and the V segment lost 0 bases, leaving 3 bases of the junction unmatched. There are 14 residues in the CDR3. Germline V gene lookup returns CDR1 SQVTM and CDR2 ANQGSEA. The CDR3 loop reads CSVEEGTGAYEQYF. The DNA of the CDR3 is TGCAGCGTTGAAGAAGGGACAGGGGCGTACGAGCAGTACTTC.

Remarks on this clonotype: One end of the junction varies from germline; a read error may be responsible. The chain has TRBV4-3 and TRBJ2-2, with 8 nucleotides matching TRBD2. This CDR3 region has 14 residues. Germline V lookup: CDR1 LGHNA, CDR2 YSLEER. The CDR3 sequence: CGSRRAGDAGELFF. CDR3 bases: TGCGGCAGCAGAAGAGCGGGAGATGCCGGGGAGCTGTTTTTT.

In its sample, this clonotype was seen many times. The rearrangement links TRBV24-1 to TRBJ1-5; D ambiguous. Trimming removed 3 bases at V and 4 bases at J, with 12 bases between. CDR3 length equals 15 residues. Per the germline V gene, CDR1 is KGHDR and CDR2 is SFDVKD. The CDR3 DNA reads TGTGCCACCAGTGATCGGGGATCACATAATCAGCCCCAGCATTTT. Translated, it gives CATSDRGSHNQPQHF.

Details on this clonotype: Just one base apart from a much larger clone, this may be a read error. This CDR3 is missing its conserved last phenylalanine or tryptophan, likely due to a read error. The gene calls are TRBV20-1 and TRBJ1-6; TRBD1 might be the D (5 bases). Trimming pared 1 base from V and 5 bases from J, leaving 12 bases between. CDR3 size: 15 residues. Germline CDR1 DFQATT, CDR2 SNEGSKA (reference sequence). The CDR3 DNA is TGCAGTGCTAGAGGACAGCGATTTAATAATTCACCCCTCCACTCT. Protein sequence: CSARGQRFNNSPLHS.

V usage is TRBV2 and J usage is TRBJ2-7; D possibly matches TRBD1 or TRBD2 (5 bases each). CDR1 and CDR2 from the germline V gene are SNHLY and FYNNEI. This CDR3 has 13 amino acids. The V end lost 4 bases, the J end lost 5 bases, and 12 bases lay between the germline ends. The CDR3 reads CASSVGRDHEQYF. The CDR3, as DNA: TGTGCCAGCAGTGTGGGCAGGGACCACGAGCAGTACTTC.

The rearrangement uses TRBV20-1 and TRBJ1-2, with D maybe TRBD1 (6 bases). In germline, CDR1 is DFQATT, CDR2 SNEGSKA (reference sequence). This CDR3 is 15 amino acids long. V lost 1 base and J 4 bases, leaving 16 bases between the germline ends. This CDR3 reads CSARGPGGKVYGYTF. CDR3 in DNA: TGCAGTGCTAGAGGTCCCGGGGGCAAAGTCTATGGCTACACCTTC.

There are many counts of this clonotype. V is TRBV7-2 and J is TRBJ2-7; D call uncertain. The V gene lost 0 bases and the J gene lost 3 bases, with 6 bases spanning the gap. CDR3 length equals 13 residues. Germline lookup yields CDR1 SGHTA and CDR2 FQGNSA. The CDR3 region has the DNA TGTGCCAGCAGCTTAGCAGCGTACTACGAGCAGTACTTC. As protein: CASSLAAYYEQYF.

Many counts were recorded for this clonotype. The V and J genes are TRBV7-9 and TRBJ2-7; 9 bases map to TRBD1. CDR1 and CDR2 from the germline V gene are SEHNR and FQNEAQ (reference sequence). The junction had 4 bases not matched to a gene; V was cut back by 2 bases and J by 2 bases. The CDR3 covers 15 residues. This chain's CDR3 is CASSLRGTGPYEQYF. The CDR3 region has the DNA TGTGCCAGCAGCTTACGAGGGACAGGGCCCTACGAGCAGTACTTC.

The chain couples TRBV6-5 to TRBJ1-1, with D tentatively TRBD1 (6 bases). The CDR3 runs 13 residues. Germline V CDR1 and CDR2: MNHEY, SVGAGI. V was cut by 7 bases and J by 4 bases, with 13 bases left in between. CDR3 in DNA: TGTGCCAGCAACAAACAGGGACTCACTGAAGCTTTCTTT. Its translation is CASNKQGLTEAFF.

This chain joins TRBV25-1 and TRBJ2-7, with 8 positions matching TRBD1. Losses at the gene ends were 10 bases for V and 4 bases for J; bases not matched to a gene: 12. The CDR3 is 14 residues long. CDR1 is MGHDK, CDR2 SYGVNS, per germline. As DNA, the CDR3 is TGTGCCAACTCCAGACAGGGGAGACTTTACGAGCAGTACTTC. Protein: CANSRQGRLYEQYF.

This clonotype was seen once. The final CDR3 position lacks the conserved phenylalanine or tryptophan, pointing to a likely read error. J is TRBJ2-6 and V is TRBV25-1; 7 bases align to TRBD1. This CDR3 has 16 residues. Germline lookup yields CDR1 MGHDK and CDR2 SYGVNS. This chain's CDR3 is CASSVYDRAGAIVLTS. The CDR3 DNA reads as TGTGCCAGCAGCGTCTACGACAGGGCTGGGGCCATCGTCCTGACTTCC.

The chain uses TRBV20-1 and TRBJ1-4; unclear D gene. V was clipped by 3 bases and J by 9 bases, with 17 bases between them. Germline V gives CDR1 DFQATT, CDR2 SNEGSKA (reference sequence). CDR3 length: 14 amino acids. The CDR3 DNA is TGCAGTGCTAGTCCGGGAGCTATAATGAAAAAACTGTTTTTT. Protein sequence: CSASPGAIMKKLFF.

This chain connects TRBV20-1 to TRBJ2-5; 12 bases are a match to TRBD1. Germline V gives CDR1 DFQATT, CDR2 SNEGSKA (reference sequence). With 5 bases clipped from V and 4 bases from J, the junction kept 8 bases outside the gene matches. CDR3 length: 15 residues. This CDR3 is CSALSGTGGGETQYF. CDR3 coding DNA: TGCAGTGCTCTATCGGGGACAGGGGGCGGAGAGACCCAGTACTTC.

This clonotype appeared a single time. This chain's CDR3 is CAISSARENQPQHF. In DNA form, the CDR3 reads TGTGCCATCAGCTCAGCCAGGGAAAATCAGCCCCAGCATTTT. The chain has TRBV10-3 and TRBJ1-5, with D perhaps matching TRBD1 (5 bases). The V end was cut by 6 bases, the J end by 4 bases, with 13 bases between. Germline V lookup: CDR1 ENHRY, CDR2 SYGVKD. The CDR3 loop spans 14 amino acids.

This clonotype has just a few counts. This chain joins TRBV6-5 and TRBJ2-7, with 7 bases that match TRBD1. Germline lookup yields CDR1 MNHEY and CDR2 SVGAGI. Losses at the gene ends were 4 bases for V and 3 bases for J; bases not matched to a gene: 9. CDR3 length: 15 amino acids. The chain's CDR3 is CASSLTGADSYEQYF. The DNA for the CDR3 is TGTGCCAGCAGTTTAACAGGGGCCGACAGCTACGAGCAGTACTTC.